The 9 T cell receptor beta chains below come from one sample, sequenced in a study of blood T cell repertoires in COVID-19. Using immunoSEQ multiplex PCR, the repertoire was profiled, and TCRdb retains in-frame clones only, with some absent. The data hold tens of thousands of clones, with about 88% observed a single time. Sequencing was carried out using peripheral blood. The receptors derive from a man aged 55 to 70 with acute or convalescent COVID-19.

This clone was seen only a few times. The same CDR3 can be traced to other DNA sequences in this sample. The chain joins TRBV18 to TRBJ1-1; D is ambiguous. The CDR3 has 12 amino acids. Germline CDR1 reads KGHSH; CDR2 reads LQKENI. V was clipped by 3 bases and J by 7 bases, with 9 bases between them. CDR3 DNA: TGTGCCAGCTCACCCGGACTGAATGAAGCTTTCTTT. Its protein product is CASSPGLNEAFF.

The V and J genes are TRBV30 and TRBJ1-1, with D possibly matching TRBD1 (6 bases). Trimming cost V 0 bases and J 3 bases, with 20 bases left between them. The germline V gene encodes CDR1 GTSNPN and CDR2 SVGIG (reference sequence). This CDR3 comprises 17 residues. CDR3 bases: TGTGCCTGGAGTGTAGCAGGGGCACTTAAAGCGGACACTGAAGCTTTCTTT. It is translated as CAWSVAGALKADTEAFF.

The rearrangement uses TRBV4-1 and TRBJ2-5; weak D call: TRBD2 (6 bases). V dropped 1 base and J dropped 4 bases, with 10 bases sitting between them. Germline V gene sequence: CDR1 MGHRA, CDR2 YSYEKL. The CDR3 extends over 14 amino acids. The CDR3 region is CASSQVRGGETQYF. The CDR3 DNA reads as TGCGCCAGCAGCCAAGTTCGGGGAGGAGAGACCCAGTACTTC.

This chain uses TRBV29-1 with TRBJ1-1; D is possibly TRBD1 (5 bases). The CDR3 totals 11 residues. Trimming left V 7 bases short and J 4 bases short, with 10 bases between. The germline gives CDR1 SQVTM, CDR2 ANQGSEA. CDR3 protein: CSGQGSTEAFF. CDR3 sequence (DNA): TGCAGCGGGCAGGGATCCACTGAAGCTTTCTTT.

The chain has TRBV19 and TRBJ2-2; 8 nucleotides match TRBD1. Germline V gives CDR1 LNHDA, CDR2 SQIVND (reference sequence). Trimming cost V 7 bases and J 7 bases; bases outside gene matches: 8. CDR3 size: 14 residues. The CDR3 region is CASTPGQGIGELFF. The CDR3 DNA sequence: TGTGCCAGTACTCCCGGACAGGGTATCGGGGAGCTGTTTTTT.

The V call is TRBV12-3 or TRBV12-4, the J call TRBJ1-2; a possible D gene is TRBD1 (6 bases). The CDR3 extends over 13 amino acids. Trimming removed 3 bases from V and 2 bases from J, with 7 bases in between. The DNA for the CDR3 is TGTGCCAGCAGTTTGCAGGGGAACTATGGCTACACCTTC. Translated: CASSLQGNYGYTF.

The chain couples TRBV5-6 to TRBJ1-1; D is possibly TRBD1 (5 bases). The CDR3 runs 15 residues. Trimming removed 5 bases at V and 1 base at J, with 15 bases between. Germline V gives CDR1 SGHDT, CDR2 YYEEEE. The CDR3 DNA reads as TGTGCCAGCAGGAACACAGGAAGCCCGAACACTGAAGCTTTCTTT. This codes for CASRNTGSPNTEAFF.

The rearrangement joins TRBV2 to TRBJ2-6; the match to TRBD1 covers 7 bases. The CDR3 length is 16 residues. Losses at the gene ends were 6 bases for V and 0 bases for J; bases not matched to a gene: 5. The germline CDR1 and CDR2 sequences are SNHLY and FYNNEI. The CDR3 is CASRRQGPSGANVLTF. CDR3 bases: TGTGCCAGCAGACGACAGGGCCCCTCTGGGGCCAACGTCCTGACTTTC.

The chain employs TRBV5-6 and TRBJ1-2; no clear D gene. This CDR3 has 14 amino acids. V was clipped by 0 bases and J by 2 bases, with 8 bases between them. Germline V gene sequence: CDR1 SGHDT, CDR2 YYEEEE. Written as DNA, the CDR3 is TGTGCCAGCAGCTTGGACCGAGGGAACTATGGCTACACCTTC. This codes for CASSLDRGNYGYTF. Based on the CDR3 plus reference TRBV5-6 and TRBJ1-2, the full variable domain is DAGVTQSPTHLIKTRGQQVTLRCSPKSGHDTVSWYQQALGQGPQFIFQYYEEEERQRGNFPDRFSGHQFPNYSSELNVNALLLGDSALYLCASSLDRGNYGYTFGSGTRLTVV.